These T cell receptor beta chains were read from a single sample in a study of cytomegalovirus exposure and HLA in healthy donors. Sequenced by immunoSEQ multiplex PCR; TCRdb stores in-frame clones only, minus some. Of about 170,000 clones listed, around three quarters are singletons. The sequencing input was PBMCs. These receptors were obtained from a woman in her twenties or thirties in good health and CMV-seropositive. CDR3s include the opening cysteine and the closing phenylalanine or tryptophan. A D gene is named only where the DNA matches it firmly. Not all rows give a size; the values are once, few, many and, for expanded clones, a class.

j_gene | abundance | d_gene | v_gene | CDR3nt | CDR3aa
TRBJ1-1 | - | TRBD1 | TRBV7-6 | TGTGCCAGCAGCTTAGGGAGGGGGCCGGGGGACACTGAAGCTTTCTTT | CASSLGRGPGDTEAFF
TRBJ2-5 | once | TRBD2 | TRBV2 | TGTGCCAGCAGTGATACGGCGGGAGGGCTCGGAGAGACCCAGTACTTC | CASSDTAGGLGETQYF
TRBJ1-1 | - | - | TRBV6-5 | TGTGCCAGCAGTTACGGGGGCCCCATTAGCACTGAAGCTTTCTTT | CASSYGGPISTEAFF
TRBJ2-7 | - | TRBD1 | TRBV7-2 | TGTGCCAGCAGCTTAGGGTTATTAGGGACAGGGGTCTCCTACGAGCAGTACTTC | CASSLGLLGTGVSYEQYF
TRBJ1-1 | - | - | TRBV7-2 | TGTGCCAGCAGCTTAGTGCAGGGGACTGAAGCTTTCTTT | CASSLVQGTEAFF
TRBJ2-1 | - | TRBD2 | TRBV9 | TGTGCCAGCAGCGTAGGGACTAGCGGGGATCCGTTTACCAATGAGCAGTTCTTC | CASSVGTSGDPFTNEQFF
TRBJ2-7 | few | TRBD1 | TRBV30 | TGTGCCTGGATCACCGGGACAGGGATGGACGAGCAGTACTTC | CAWITGTGMDEQYF
TRBJ1-1 | - | - | TRBV6-5 | TGTGCCAGCAGTTACTCGTCCTCTGAAGCTTTCTTT | CASSYSSSEAFF
TRBJ2-1 | - | TRBD1 | TRBV19 | TGTGCCAGTAGATTCGGGGCCCAGGGGGATGAGCAGTTCTTC | CASRFGAQGDEQFF
TRBJ1-3 | - | TRBD1 | TRBV9 | TGTGCCAGCAGCGCTCCCAGGGGGATCCTCTCTGGAAACACCATATATTTT | CASSAPRGILSGNTIYF
TRBJ2-7 | - | - | TRBV14 | TGTGCCAGCAGCCAAGCAGGCAGCCCCTACGAGCAGTACTTC | CASSQAGSPYEQYF
TRBJ1-5 | - | - | TRBV28 | TGTGCCGTACAGGAAACCAATCAGCCCCAGCATTTT | CAVQETNQPQHF
TRBJ2-1 | - | - | TRBV19 | TGTGCCAGTAGTGGACACCGCTACAATGAGCAGTTCTTC | CASSGHRYNEQFF
TRBJ1-1 | - | - | TRBV7-9 | TGTGCCAGCAGCTTATCCAGCGCTGAAGCTTTCTTT | CASSLSSAEAFF
TRBJ1-5 | - | - | TRBV7-9 | TGTGCCAGCAGCTTAATAGTAGACAGACCCAATCAGCCCCAGCATTTT | CASSLIVDRPNQPQHF
TRBJ1-2 | - | - | TRBV11-2 | TGTGCCAGCAGCTTGGGGAGGGATGGCTACACCTTC | CASSLGRDGYTF
TRBJ1-1 | - | - | TRBV29-1 | TGCAGCGCTGGACAGTTTGAAGCTTTCTTT | CSAGQFEAFF
TRBJ2-5 | - | TRBD1 | TRBV11-3 | TGTGCCAGCAGCCCTCAGACAGGGGGCGAAGAGACCCAGTACTTC | CASSPQTGGEETQYF
TRBJ2-5 | - | - | TRBV13 | TGTGCCAGCAGCTTAGGTCAGTGGAGGGGTCGGGGAGAGACCCAGTACTTC | CASSLGQWRGRGETQYF
TRBJ2-3 | - | TRBD2 | TRBV5-1 | TGCGCCAGCAGCTTGGCGCGGGGGGCTGGCACAGATACGCAGTATTTT | CASSLARGAGTDTQYF
TRBJ2-6 | - | TRBD1 | TRBV19 | TGTGCCAGTAATTCCCCTGGACAGGTCAACTCTGGGGCCAACGTCCTGACTTTC | CASNSPGQVNSGANVLTF
TRBJ1-4 | - | - | TRBV29-1 | TGCAGCGTCCTCGGGTTTTGGAGGGCTAATGAAAAACTGTTTTTT | CSVLGFWRANEKLFF
TRBJ2-1 | - | - | TRBV14 | TGTGCCAGCAGCCAAGGGTTGTCGCAGGTAGACTACAATGAGCAGTTCTTC | CASSQGLSQVDYNEQFF
TRBJ1-1 | - | TRBD1 | TRBV29-1 | TGCAGCGTTTACGACCGGACAGGGGGGACTGAAGCTTTCTTT | CSVYDRTGGTEAFF
TRBJ1-2 | - | - | TRBV12-5 | TGTGCTAGTGGACTGGGGGGTAGACAGACATCGGTTAACTATGGCTACACCTTC | CASGLGGRQTSVNYGYTF
TRBJ1-1 | - | - | TRBV16 | TGTGCCAGCAGCCAAGTACAGGTGCCCAGCTCTGAAGCTTTCTTT | CASSQVQVPSSEAFF
TRBJ2-7 | - | TRBD2 | TRBV9 | TGTGCCAGCACCATTGGGCTGCGGGAGATCTTTTGCGAGCAGTACTTC | CASTIGLREIFCEQYF
TRBJ1-2 | - | TRBD1 | TRBV5-1 | TGCGCCAGCAGCCCAAACAGGGGCTGGGATGGCTACACCTTC | CASSPNRGWDGYTF
TRBJ2-2 | - | - | TRBV6-7 | TGTGCCAGCAGAAGATGGCCCACCGGGGAGCTGTTTTTT | CASRRWPTGELFF
TRBJ2-3 | - | TRBD1 | TRBV9 | TGTGCCAGCAGCGTACGGGACAGGGTTTTGCTCGGCACAGATACGCAGTATTTT | CASSVRDRVLLGTDTQYF
TRBJ2-1 | - | - | TRBV30 | TGTGCCTGGAATGCAGGACAAATTAGGTACAATGAGCAGTTCTTC | CAWNAGQIRYNEQFF
TRBJ2-3 | - | TRBD2 | TRBV5-1 | TGCGCCAGCAGCTTGGGGGGACTAGCGGGAGTGAGAAGCACAGATACGCAGTATTTT | CASSLGGLAGVRSTDTQYF
TRBJ2-2 | few | - | TRBV7-2 | TGTGCCAGCAGGGTGGATAGGCTCGGGGATCTCACCGGGGAGCTGTTTTTT | CASRVDRLGDLTGELFF
TRBJ1-1 | - | TRBD1 | TRBV10-3 | TGTGCCATCAGGACCGGGACAGGGGTCGCTGAAGCTTTCTTT | CAIRTGTGVAEAFF
TRBJ1-3 | - | - | TRBV19 | TGTGCCAGTAGCGTACAGGGTTTACTTGGAAACACCATATATTTT | CASSVQGLLGNTIYF
TRBJ1-2 | - | TRBD1 | TRBV5-8 | TGTGCCAGCAGCTTGTTGACAGGGGGCCACTATGGCTACACCTTC | CASSLLTGGHYGYTF
TRBJ2-7 | - | - | TRBV6-5 | TGTGCCAGCAGTTACTCGAGAGTTGGCTACGAGCAGTACTTC | CASSYSRVGYEQYF
TRBJ2-7 | - | TRBD1 | TRBV7-2 | TGTGCCAGCAGCTTAGCGCAGGGGGCAGGCGAGCAGTACTTC | CASSLAQGAGEQYF
TRBJ2-1 | few | TRBD1 | TRBV27 | TGTGCCAGCAGCCAACATATAGGACAGGGGGCGGCCTACAATGAGCAGTTCTTC | CASSQHIGQGAAYNEQFF
TRBJ2-7 | - | TRBD2 | TRBV7-2 | TGTGCCAGCAGCCGGGAGGGGGGTTTCTCCTACGAGCAGTACTTC | CASSREGGFSYEQYF
TRBJ1-1 | - | TRBD1 | TRBV10-3 | TGTGCCGTTCGACAGGGGCTAAACACTGAAGCTTTCTTT | CAVRQGLNTEAFF
TRBJ1-5 | once | - | TRBV30 | TGTGCCTGGAGTGGTCTAGTGGCGCAGCCCCAGCATTTT | CAWSGLVAQPQHF
TRBJ1-6 | - | - | TRBV4-1 | TGCGCCAGCAGCCAATCTGGAGGGGATTCACCCCTCCACTTT | CASSQSGGDSPLHF
TRBJ1-2 | once | - | TRBV7-9 | TGTTCCAGCAGCTTAGAGAGTGGGCTGCTCTATGGCTACACCTTC | CSSSLESGLLYGYTF
TRBJ2-7 | - | - | TRBV6-5 | TGTGCCAGCAGTTACTCGTGGGGGGACTCCTACGAGCAGTACTTC | CASSYSWGDSYEQYF
TRBJ1-5 | - | TRBD1 | TRBV19 | TGTGCCAGTAGCAGGACAGGGGGCGTAATTGGACAGCCCCAGCATTTT | CASSRTGGVIGQPQHF
TRBJ2-5 | - | TRBD1 | TRBV6-5 | TGTGCCAGCAGTTACTTTAGGACAGGGGAAGAAGAGACCCAGTACTTC | CASSYFRTGEEETQYF
TRBJ2-2 | once | TRBD1 | TRBV9 | TGTGCCAGCAGCTCCGACAGGGACACCGGGGAGCTGTTTTTT | CASSSDRDTGELFF
TRBJ1-1 | - | - | TRBV5-6 | TGTGCCAGCAGCTTGGGACTAGAAGCTTTCTTT | CASSLGLEAFF